The next 29 T cell receptor beta chains were all read from a single sample in a study of CD8 T cells in Susac syndrome. Random-hexamer reverse transcription was applied to roughly 0.45 to 1 ug RNA. TCRdb redid the calling of the immunoSEQ multiplex PCR reads with MiXCR, one entry per CDR3 protein. The data show roughly 200,000 distinct CDR3 sequences, about 95% seen once. Sequenced: CD4+ T cells from PBMCs. These receptors came from a human donor with Susac syndrome.

The chain employs TRBV20-1 and TRBJ1-5; 9 bases align to TRBD1. From germline, CDR1 is DFQATT and CDR2 SNEGSKA (reference sequence). J was trimmed by 0 bases and V by 3 bases; bases with no gene match: 9. This CDR3 has 17 amino acids. In nucleotides, the CDR3 is TGCAGTGCTAGCGGGACAGGGAGCCTTAATAGCAATCAGCCCCAGCATTTT. The encoded protein is CSASGTGSLNSNQPQHF.

The chain combines TRBV28 with TRBJ1-5; D is perhaps TRBD1 (5 bases). This CDR3 comprises 12 residues. Germline V gene sequence: CDR1 MDHEN, CDR2 SYDVKM. V was clipped by 11 bases and J by 2 bases, with 10 bases between them. The CDR3 spells CASGGGNQPQHF. CDR3 DNA sequence: TGTGCCTCGGGGGGGGGCAATCAGCCCCAGCATTTT.

This clonotype was counted once. CDR3 sequence reads: CASSQEARQVYGYTF. CDR3 nucleotide sequence: TGCGCCAGCAGCCAAGAGGCTCGGCAGGTCTATGGCTACACCTTC. The rearrangement links TRBV4-3 to TRBJ1-2; no firm D call. The germline gives CDR1 LGHNA, CDR2 YSLEER. The CDR3 consists of 15 residues. The ends were cut back, 0 bases at V and 4 bases at J, with 12 bases in the middle.

This rearrangement joins TRBV5-4 to TRBJ1-4, with D hard to call. V was clipped by 2 bases and J by 8 bases, with 13 bases between them. Germline V gene lookup returns CDR1 SGHNT and CDR2 YYREEE (reference sequence). This CDR3 contains 14 residues. Here the CDR3 reads CASSFQGVQEKLFF. In nucleotides, the CDR3 is TGTGCCAGCAGCTTCCAAGGAGTTCAGGAAAAACTGTTTTTT.

The V call is TRBV15, the J call TRBJ2-1, with D possibly called TRBD1 or TRBD2 (5 bases each). CDR3 length equals 15 residues. V dropped 3 bases and J dropped 9 bases, with 18 bases sitting between them. Looked up from germline, CDR1 is LNHNV and CDR2 is YYDKDF (reference sequence). CDR3 loop: CATSSWDGVQGEQFF. CDR3 DNA: TGTGCCACCAGCAGTTGGGACGGAGTACAAGGTGAGCAGTTCTTC.

The genes are TRBV28 and TRBJ2-3; TRBD2 matches 8 bases. From germline, CDR1 is MDHEN and CDR2 SYDVKM. V was pared by 4 bases and J by 2 bases, with 8 bases of the junction left unmatched. The CDR3 has 16 amino acids. Here the CDR3 DNA reads TGTGCCAGCAGTTCAACCGGGACTAGATCCACAGATACGCAGTATTTT. Its protein product is CASSSTGTRSTDTQYF.

The gene calls are TRBV4-1 and TRBJ2-5, with 8 positions matching TRBD1. The germline V gene encodes CDR1 MGHRA and CDR2 YSYEKL. CDR3 length equals 15 residues. J gave up 0 bases and V 4 bases, and 4 bases lay outside the gene matches. CDR3 sequence (DNA): TGCGCCAGCAGCCGGACAGGGTGGTACCAAGAGACCCAGTACTTC. This translates into CASSRTGWYQETQYF.

This chain uses TRBV5-4 with TRBJ2-7, with D perhaps being TRBD1 or TRBD2 (5 bases each). CDR3 length equals 13 residues. Germline V gene data show CDR1 as SGHNT and CDR2 as YYREEE (reference sequence). Trimming cost V 4 bases and J 4 bases, with 12 bases left between them. DNA for the CDR3: TGTGCCAGCAGCATCCGGGACGCGTACGAGCAGTACTTC. Translation gives CASSIRDAYEQYF.

This chain joins TRBV4-3 and TRBJ1-1; D may be TRBD1 (6 bases). Per the germline V gene, CDR1 is LGHNA and CDR2 is YSLEER. This CDR3 spans 14 amino acids. V lost 5 bases and J lost 5, with 15 bases in between. The CDR3, as DNA: TGCGCCAGCAGCGCCCGACGGAGGGGGACTGAAGCTTTCTTT. Translated: CASSARRRGTEAFF.

This sequence joins TRBV5-4 and TRBJ2-7; 7 nucleotides agree with TRBD2. The CDR3 runs to 13 residues. J lost 3 bases, V lost 2 bases, and 2 bases had no gene match. CDR1 SGHNT and CDR2 YYREEE come from the germline V gene (reference sequence). The CDR3: CASSFWTSYEQYF. DNA for the CDR3: TGTGCCAGCAGCTTCTGGACTAGCTACGAGCAGTACTTC.

This chain links TRBV6-5 with TRBJ1-3, with 7 bases that match TRBD1. The CDR3 is 14 residues long. The V segment lost 6 bases and the J segment 3 bases; nucleotides outside the gene matches: 5. CDR1 MNHEY and CDR2 SVGAGI come from the germline V gene. The CDR3 sequence: CASRRQGGGNTIYF. CDR3 bases: TGTGCCAGCAGACGACAGGGAGGTGGAAACACCATATATTTT.

V gene TRBV12-3 or TRBV12-4 combines with J gene TRBJ2-1, with 10 bases that match TRBD1. The V segment lost 6 bases and the J segment 4 bases; nucleotides outside the gene matches: 6. The CDR3 loop spans 15 amino acids. CDR3 sequence reads: CASSRGQGVYNEQFF. CDR3 DNA sequence: TGTGCCAGCAGCCGCGGACAGGGGGTATACAATGAGCAGTTCTTC.

The chain is built from TRBV12-3 or TRBV12-4 and TRBJ2-1; TRBD2 might be the D (7 bases). This CDR3 has 16 amino acids. V lost 6 bases, J lost 8 bases, and 23 bases lay in between. The CDR3 DNA is TGTGCCAGCAGCCCTTTCGAAGGGGGGGGGCCTGATGAGCAGTTCTTC. It encodes CASSPFEGGGPDEQFF.

Written as DNA, the CDR3 is TGTGCCAGCAGCTTAGCTAGCGGGAGTGTAACCGGGGAGCTGTTTTTT. Translating gives CASSLASGSVTGELFF. This rearrangement joins TRBV7-2 to TRBJ2-2, with 9 nucleotides matching TRBD2. V shed 0 bases, J shed 5 bases, and the junction held 4 bases outside the gene matches. CDR3 size: 16 residues. The germline CDR1 and CDR2 sequences are SGHTA and FQGNSA.

The chain links TRBV29-1 to TRBJ2-1; 9 nucleotides agree with TRBD2. The CDR3 extends over 14 amino acids. From germline, CDR1 is SQVTM and CDR2 ANQGSEA. V lost 7 bases, J lost 4 bases, and 8 bases stayed unmatched. In nucleotides, the CDR3 is TGCAGCGGCGAAGGCGGACTAGCGTACAATGAGCAGTTCTTC. Its protein is CSGEGGLAYNEQFF.

This clonotype showed up just a few times. V gene TRBV25-1 combines with J gene TRBJ2-5; either TRBD1 or TRBD2 may supply D (5 bases each). Between the trimmed V and J ends, which lost 4 bases and 5 bases, there was a span of 14 bases. This CDR3 has 14 residues. CDR1 and CDR2 (germline): MGHDK, SYGVNS. The chain's CDR3 is CASSALGAQETQYF. The CDR3 region has the DNA TGTGCCAGCAGTGCCCTCGGGGCCCAGGAGACCCAGTACTTC.

This clonotype has just one count. V gene TRBV2 combines with J gene TRBJ2-3, with 13 positions matching TRBD2. Losses at the gene ends were 7 bases for V and 6 bases for J; bases not matched to a gene: 7. This CDR3 is 15 amino acids long. Germline V gene lookup returns CDR1 SNHLY and CDR2 FYNNEI. The CDR3 DNA reads as TGTGCCAGCACCAGGACTAGCGGGGGCTGGGATACGCAGTATTTT. This gives the protein CASTRTSGGWDTQYF.

This chain joins TRBV6-1 and TRBJ1-2, with unresolved D. Germline lookup yields CDR1 MNHNS and CDR2 SASEGT. The V end lost 7 bases, the J end lost 2 bases, and 8 bases lay between the germline ends. The CDR3 is made up of 12 amino acids. CDR3 protein: CASTDANYGYTF. For the CDR3, the DNA is TGTGCCAGCACAGACGCAAACTATGGCTACACCTTC.

This chain connects TRBV20-1 to TRBJ2-7, with 8 positions matching TRBD1. This CDR3 is built from 16 residues. Germline CDR1 is DFQATT and CDR2 is SNEGSKA (reference sequence). Trimming took 6 bases from V and 2 from J; bases not matched to a gene: 15. The CDR3 spells CSAKHDRGRGTYEQYF. CDR3 sequence (DNA): TGCAGTGCGAAGCACGACAGGGGCCGGGGGACCTACGAGCAGTACTTC.

V and J are TRBV3-1 and TRBJ1-1, with a weak D call TRBD1 (6 bases). Between the trimmed V and J ends, which lost 5 bases and 1 base, there was a span of 14 bases. This CDR3 has 15 residues. The V gene's germline CDR1 is LGHDT and CDR2 YNNKEL (reference sequence). The CDR3, as DNA: TGTGCCAGCAGCTCCCAGCCCAGGGGGAACACTGAAGCTTTCTTT. Its translation: CASSSQPRGNTEAFF.

V gene TRBV6-5 combines with J gene TRBJ1-2; 8 nucleotides line up with TRBD1. Trimming took 4 bases from V and 8 from J; bases not matched to a gene: 9. Germline V gene lookup returns CDR1 MNHEY and CDR2 SVGAGI. The length of the CDR3 is 14 residues. The DNA for the CDR3 is TGTGCCAGCAGTTCCGCGGACAGGGCGCGGGGCTACACCTTC. Its protein is CASSSADRARGYTF.

The chain employs TRBV20-1 and TRBJ1-4; tentative D call: TRBD1 (5 bases). Germline CDR1 reads DFQATT; CDR2 reads SNEGSKA (reference sequence). Trimming took 3 bases from V and 5 from J, leaving 7 bases between them. The CDR3 contains 12 residues. CDR3 DNA: TGCAGTGCTAGTCAGGGAAATGAAAAACTGTTTTTT. Encoded protein: CSASQGNEKLFF.

V and J are TRBV28 and TRBJ2-7; 11 nucleotides line up with TRBD2. CDR3 length equals 16 residues. V dropped 6 bases and J dropped 3; count of bases not matched to a gene: 10. CDR1 MDHEN and CDR2 SYDVKM come from the germline V gene. CDR3 coding DNA: TGTGCCAGCAGCCTAATCGGACTAGCGGGCCTCTACGAGCAGTACTTC. Its translation is CASSLIGLAGLYEQYF. Supplemented by reference TRBV28 and TRBJ2-7, the full variable domain reads DVKVTQSSRYLVKRTGEKVFLECVQDMDHENMFWYRQDPGLGLRLIYFSYDVKMKEKGDIPEGYSVSREKKERFSLILESASTNQTSMYLCASSLIGLAGLYEQYFGPGTRLTVT.

The CDR3 region has the DNA TGTGCCAGCAGTGATAGCGGGAGTTACAATGAGCAGTTCTTC. Its translation is CASSDSGSYNEQFF. The V call is TRBV6-1, the J call TRBJ2-1; 9 bases are shared with TRBD2. V lost 3 bases to trimming and J lost 4 bases; unmatched junction nucleotides: 1. From germline, CDR1 is MNHNS and CDR2 SASEGT. The CDR3 has 14 residues.

The genes are TRBV11-2 and TRBJ2-3; D not certain. Trimming stripped 1 base from V and 0 bases from J, with 8 bases between. The CDR3 runs 15 residues. The germline V gene has CDR1 SGHAT and CDR2 FQNNGV. CDR3 in amino acids: CASSLGMGSTDTQYF. For the CDR3, the DNA is TGTGCCAGCAGCTTAGGGATGGGCAGCACAGATACGCAGTATTTT.

This clonotype was observed a single time. This chain connects TRBV10-3 to TRBJ1-2, with a tentative D call TRBD1 (6 bases). V was clipped by 6 bases and J by 2 bases, with 25 bases between them. The germline gives CDR1 ENHRY, CDR2 SYGVKD. The CDR3 has 18 residues. CDR3 sequence reads: CAISSLNEGEGSNYGYTF. The CDR3 bases are TGTGCCATCAGCAGCCTCAACGAGGGGGAGGGCTCGAACTATGGCTACACCTTC.

This chain joins TRBV30 and TRBJ1-1, with D possibly matching TRBD1 (5 bases). The CDR3 is made up of 13 amino acids. Germline CDR1 GTSNPN, CDR2 SVGIG (reference sequence). V lost 7 bases and J lost 1, with 13 bases in between. The CDR3 sequence: CASSGGGNTEAFF. The CDR3 bases are TGTGCCTCCTCCGGGGGAGGGAACACTGAAGCTTTCTTT.

This rearrangement joins TRBV5-1 to TRBJ1-2; D gene uncertain. The germline V and J ends were trimmed by 4 bases and 4 bases, with 14 bases remaining between them. The CDR3 has 14 amino acids. From germline, CDR1 is SGHRS and CDR2 YFSETQ. The CDR3 loop reads CASSLSPPGYGYTF. Written as DNA, the CDR3 is TGCGCCAGCAGCCTTAGTCCCCCTGGCTATGGCTACACCTTC.

The chain is built from TRBV6-2 or TRBV6-3 and TRBJ1-5, with D perhaps TRBD1 (5 bases). Germline V CDR1 and CDR2: MNHEY, SVGEGT. The CDR3 has 14 amino acids. Trimming removed 6 bases at V and 3 bases at J, with 12 bases between. This chain's CDR3 is CASRPQVTNQPQHF. DNA of the CDR3: TGTGCCAGCAGGCCACAGGTGACCAATCAGCCCCAGCATTTT.